The present entry profiles one TCR beta chain with its context. The data derive from a study of siplizumab effects on memory and regulatory T cells. Assay: immunoSEQ multiplex PCR; the TCRdb copy retains only in-frame clones and omits some. The top ten hold 0.6% to 0.8% of the sample, which has around 99,000 clones, 92% seen once. The germline V and J ends were trimmed by 4 bases and 4 bases, with 9 bases remaining between them. Germline lookup yields CDR1 SGHRS and CDR2 YFSETQ. There are 13 residues in the CDR3. This clonotype originated in a human donor in good health. The sample taken for sequencing was Tregs sorted from blood. The rearrangement uses TRBV5-1 and TRBJ1-5; a possible D gene is TRBD1 (6 bases). CDR3 loop: CASSATGNQPQHF. In nucleotides, the CDR3 is TGCGCCAGCAGCGCGACAGGTAATCAGCCCCAGCATTTT.